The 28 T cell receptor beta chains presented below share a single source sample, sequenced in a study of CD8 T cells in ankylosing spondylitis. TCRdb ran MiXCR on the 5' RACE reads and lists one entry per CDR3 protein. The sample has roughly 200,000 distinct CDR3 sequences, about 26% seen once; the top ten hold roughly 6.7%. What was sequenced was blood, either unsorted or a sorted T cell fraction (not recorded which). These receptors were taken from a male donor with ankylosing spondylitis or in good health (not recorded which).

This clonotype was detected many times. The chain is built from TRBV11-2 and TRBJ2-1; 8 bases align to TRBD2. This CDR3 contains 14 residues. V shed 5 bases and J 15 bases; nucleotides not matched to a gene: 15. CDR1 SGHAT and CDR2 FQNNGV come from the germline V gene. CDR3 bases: TGTGCCAGCAGCGTTTTTGGGACTAGAGAATCCCCGTTCTTC. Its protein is CASSVFGTRESPFF.

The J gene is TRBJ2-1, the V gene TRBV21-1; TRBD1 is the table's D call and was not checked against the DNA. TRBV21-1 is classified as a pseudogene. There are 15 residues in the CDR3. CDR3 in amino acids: CASSSGTGAHNEQFF. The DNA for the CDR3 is TGTGCCAGCAGCAGCGGGACAGGAGCGCACAATGAGCAGTTCTTC.

DNA for the CDR3: TGCAGTGCTAGACCCGAAGTCAATGAGCAGTTCTTC. This sequence encodes CSARPEVNEQFF. V is TRBV20-1 and J is TRBJ2-1; D is ambiguous. From germline, CDR1 is DFQATT and CDR2 SNEGSKA (reference sequence). This CDR3 spans 12 amino acids. V dropped 2 bases and J dropped 6 bases, with 8 bases sitting between them.

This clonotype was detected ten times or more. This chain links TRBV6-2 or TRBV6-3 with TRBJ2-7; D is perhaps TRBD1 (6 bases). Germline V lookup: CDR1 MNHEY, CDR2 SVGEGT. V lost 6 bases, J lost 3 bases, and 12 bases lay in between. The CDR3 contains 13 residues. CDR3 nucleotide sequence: TGTGCCAGCAGGGACAGCGACTACTACGAGCAGTACTTC. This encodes CASRDSDYYEQYF.

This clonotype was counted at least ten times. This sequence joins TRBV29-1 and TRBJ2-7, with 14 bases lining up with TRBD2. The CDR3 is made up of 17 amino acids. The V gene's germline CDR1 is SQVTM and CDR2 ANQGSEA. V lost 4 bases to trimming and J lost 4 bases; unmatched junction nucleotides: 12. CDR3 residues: CSVAGTSGRGVQYEQYF. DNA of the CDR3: TGCAGCGTTGCCGGGACTAGCGGGAGAGGGGTGCAATACGAGCAGTACTTC.

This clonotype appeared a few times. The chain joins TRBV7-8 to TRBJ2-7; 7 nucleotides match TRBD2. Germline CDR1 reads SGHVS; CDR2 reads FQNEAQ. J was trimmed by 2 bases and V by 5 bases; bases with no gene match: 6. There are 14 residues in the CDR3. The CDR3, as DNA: TGTGCCAGCAGCCCTCCGGGACTAACCTACGAGCAGTACTTC. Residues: CASSPPGLTYEQYF.

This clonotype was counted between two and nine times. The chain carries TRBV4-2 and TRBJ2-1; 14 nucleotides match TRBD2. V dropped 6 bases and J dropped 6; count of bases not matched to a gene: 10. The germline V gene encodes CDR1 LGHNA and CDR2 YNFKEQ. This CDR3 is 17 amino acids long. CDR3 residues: CASRPGTSGRKINEQFF. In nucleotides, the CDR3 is TGTGCCAGCAGGCCCGGGACTAGCGGGAGAAAGATCAATGAGCAGTTCTTC.

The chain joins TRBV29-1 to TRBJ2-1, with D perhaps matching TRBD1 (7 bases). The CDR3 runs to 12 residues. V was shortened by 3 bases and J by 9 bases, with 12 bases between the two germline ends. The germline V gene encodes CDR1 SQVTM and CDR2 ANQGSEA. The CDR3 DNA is TGCAGCGTTGAGGCAGGGGGGAGTGAGCAGTTCTTC. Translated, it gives CSVEAGGSEQFF.

The CDR3 region has the DNA TGCAGTGCCCCTTTGGGACTAGCGGGAACCTACGAGCAGTACTTC. Translated, it gives CSAPLGLAGTYEQYF. The chain joins TRBV20-1 to TRBJ2-7, with 13 bases matching TRBD2. The CDR3 is 15 amino acids. Trimming took 6 bases from V and 2 from J; bases not matched to a gene: 7. Germline V gives CDR1 DFQATT, CDR2 SNEGSKA (reference sequence).

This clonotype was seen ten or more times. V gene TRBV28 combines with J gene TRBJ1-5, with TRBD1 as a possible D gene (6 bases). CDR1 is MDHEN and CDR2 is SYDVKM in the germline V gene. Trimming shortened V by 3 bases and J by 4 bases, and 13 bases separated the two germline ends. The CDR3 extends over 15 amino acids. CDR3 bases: TGTGCCAGCAGTTTTCCCGGGACACTTAATCAGCCCCAGCATTTT. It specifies CASSFPGTLNQPQHF.

The CDR3 here is CASRTGLGQPQHF. The CDR3, as DNA: TGTGCCAGCAGGACAGGCTTGGGTCAGCCCCAGCATTTT. The chain carries TRBV12-3 or TRBV12-4 and TRBJ1-5, with D possibly TRBD1 on 6 matching bases. V gave up 6 bases and J gave up 6 bases, with 12 bases separating them. The CDR3 is 13 residues long.

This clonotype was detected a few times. The CDR3 region has the DNA TGCGCCACTCGGACAGGGTCGGATGGCTACACCTTC. It is translated as CATRTGSDGYTF. V usage is TRBV5-1 and J usage is TRBJ1-2, with 8 bases fitting TRBD1. The V gene end was trimmed by 9 bases and the J gene end by 6 bases; junction bases not matched to a gene: 7. Looked up from germline, CDR1 is SGHRS and CDR2 is YFSETQ. The CDR3 spans 12 residues.

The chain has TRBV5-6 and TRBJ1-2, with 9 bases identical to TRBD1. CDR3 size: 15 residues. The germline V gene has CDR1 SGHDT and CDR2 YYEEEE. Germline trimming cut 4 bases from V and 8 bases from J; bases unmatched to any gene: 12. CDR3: CASSPRDRDLVGYTF. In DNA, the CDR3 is TGTGCCAGCAGCCCACGGGACAGGGATCTCGTGGGCTACACCTTC.

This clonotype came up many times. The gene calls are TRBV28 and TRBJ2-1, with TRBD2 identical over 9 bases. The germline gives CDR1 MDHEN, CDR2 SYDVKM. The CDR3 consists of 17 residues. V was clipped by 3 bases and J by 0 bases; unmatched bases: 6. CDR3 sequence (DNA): TGTGCCAGCAGTTTCCTAGCGGGGCCGAGCTCCTACAATGAGCAGTTCTTC. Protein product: CASSFLAGPSSYNEQFF.

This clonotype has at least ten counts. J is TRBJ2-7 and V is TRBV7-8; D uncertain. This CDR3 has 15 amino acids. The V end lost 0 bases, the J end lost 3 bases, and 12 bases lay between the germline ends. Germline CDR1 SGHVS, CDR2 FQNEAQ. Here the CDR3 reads CASSLAGIPGYEQYF. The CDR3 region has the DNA TGTGCCAGCAGCTTAGCTGGGATCCCCGGCTACGAGCAGTACTTC.

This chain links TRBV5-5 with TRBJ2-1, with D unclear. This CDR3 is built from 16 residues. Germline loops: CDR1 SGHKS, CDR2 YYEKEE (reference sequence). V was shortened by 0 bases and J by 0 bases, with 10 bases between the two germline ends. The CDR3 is CASSLVADPSYNEQFF. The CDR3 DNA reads TGTGCCAGCAGCTTGGTGGCGGACCCCTCCTACAATGAGCAGTTCTTC.

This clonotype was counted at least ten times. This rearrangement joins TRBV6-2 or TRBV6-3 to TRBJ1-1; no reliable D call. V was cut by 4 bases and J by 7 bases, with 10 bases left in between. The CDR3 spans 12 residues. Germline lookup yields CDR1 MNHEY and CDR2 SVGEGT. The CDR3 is CASSSLTHEAFF. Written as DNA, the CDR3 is TGTGCCAGCAGTTCCCTGACTCATGAAGCTTTCTTT.

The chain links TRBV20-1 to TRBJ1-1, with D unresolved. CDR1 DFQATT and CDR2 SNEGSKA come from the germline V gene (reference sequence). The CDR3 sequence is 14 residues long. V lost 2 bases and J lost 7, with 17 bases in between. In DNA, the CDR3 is TGCAGTGCTAGATTCTCGATAATAAGACATGAAGCTTTCTTT. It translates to CSARFSIIRHEAFF.

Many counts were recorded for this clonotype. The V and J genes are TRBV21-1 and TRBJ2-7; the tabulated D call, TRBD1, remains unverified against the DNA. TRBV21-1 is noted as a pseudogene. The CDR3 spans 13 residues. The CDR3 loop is CASRDKGGWEQYF. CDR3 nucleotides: TGTGCCAGCAGGGACAAGGGGGGATGGGAGCAGTACTTC.

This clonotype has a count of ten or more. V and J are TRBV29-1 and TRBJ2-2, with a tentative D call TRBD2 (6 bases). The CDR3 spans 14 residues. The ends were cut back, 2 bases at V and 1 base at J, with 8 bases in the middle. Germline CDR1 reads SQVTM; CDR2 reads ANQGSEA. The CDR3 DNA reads TGCAGCGTTGAAAGGGGAGGGAACACCGGGGAGCTGTTTTTT. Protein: CSVERGGNTGELFF.

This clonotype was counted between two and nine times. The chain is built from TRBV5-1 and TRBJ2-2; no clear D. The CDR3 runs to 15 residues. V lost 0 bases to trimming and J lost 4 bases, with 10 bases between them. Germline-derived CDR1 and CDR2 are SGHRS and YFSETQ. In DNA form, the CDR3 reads TGCGCCAGCAGCTTGGATTTAAGGAGCACCGGGGAGCTGTTTTTT. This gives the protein CASSLDLRSTGELFF. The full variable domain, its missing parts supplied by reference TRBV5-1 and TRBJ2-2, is KAGVTQTPRYLIKTRGQQVTLSCSPISGHRSVSWYQQTPGQGLQFLFEYFSETQRNKGNFPGRFSGRQFSNSRSEMNVSTLELGDSALYLCASSLDLRSTGELFFGEGSRLTVL.

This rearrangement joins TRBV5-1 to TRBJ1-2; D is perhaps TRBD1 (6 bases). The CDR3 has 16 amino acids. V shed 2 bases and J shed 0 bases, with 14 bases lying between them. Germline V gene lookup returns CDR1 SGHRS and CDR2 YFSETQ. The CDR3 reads CASSLGQSLTNYGYTF. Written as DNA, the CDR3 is TGCGCCAGCAGCTTAGGACAGAGCCTTACTAACTATGGCTACACCTTC.

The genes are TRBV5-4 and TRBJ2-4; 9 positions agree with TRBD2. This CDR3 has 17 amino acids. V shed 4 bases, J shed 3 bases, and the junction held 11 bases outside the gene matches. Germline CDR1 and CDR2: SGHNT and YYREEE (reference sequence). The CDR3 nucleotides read TGTGCCAGCAGCAAGACCGCGGGAGGGCCTGACAAAAACATTCAGTACTTC. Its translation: CASSKTAGGPDKNIQYF.

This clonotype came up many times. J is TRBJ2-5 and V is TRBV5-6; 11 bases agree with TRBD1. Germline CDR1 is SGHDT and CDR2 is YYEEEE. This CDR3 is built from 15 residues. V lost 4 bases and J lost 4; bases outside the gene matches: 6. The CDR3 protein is CASSPGTGGSETQYF. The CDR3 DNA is TGTGCCAGCAGCCCCGGGACAGGGGGATCAGAGACCCAGTACTTC.

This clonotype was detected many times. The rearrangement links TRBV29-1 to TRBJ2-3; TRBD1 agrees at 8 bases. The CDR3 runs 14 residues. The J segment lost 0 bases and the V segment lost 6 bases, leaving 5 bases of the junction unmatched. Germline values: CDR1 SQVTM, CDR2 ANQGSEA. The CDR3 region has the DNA TGCAGCGTCGATGGGACAGGCAGCACAGATACGCAGTATTTT. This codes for CSVDGTGSTDTQYF.

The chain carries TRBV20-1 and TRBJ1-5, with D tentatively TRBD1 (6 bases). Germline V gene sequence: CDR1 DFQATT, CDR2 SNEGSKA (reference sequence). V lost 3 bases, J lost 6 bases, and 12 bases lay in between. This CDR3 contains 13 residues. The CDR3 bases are TGCAGTGCTAGGGGGGCAGTTCCTCAGCCCCAGCATTTT. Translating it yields CSARGAVPQPQHF.

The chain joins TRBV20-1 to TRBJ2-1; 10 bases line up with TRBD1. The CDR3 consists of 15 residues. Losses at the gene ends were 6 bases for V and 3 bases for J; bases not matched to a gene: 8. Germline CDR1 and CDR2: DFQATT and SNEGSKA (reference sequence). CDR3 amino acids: CSASTGTGDYNEQFF. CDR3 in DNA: TGCAGTGCCTCAACCGGGACAGGGGACTACAATGAGCAGTTCTTC.

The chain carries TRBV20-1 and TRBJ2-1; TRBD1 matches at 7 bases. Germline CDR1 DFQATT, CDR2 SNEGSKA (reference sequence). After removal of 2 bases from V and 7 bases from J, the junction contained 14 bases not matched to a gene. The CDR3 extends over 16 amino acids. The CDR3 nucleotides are TGCAGTGCTAGAAGAGGGGGCCTCCGCCTTTTGAATGAGCAGTTCTTC. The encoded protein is CSARRGGLRLLNEQFF.